This T cell receptor (beta chain) was documented in a study of cytomegalovirus exposure and HLA in healthy donors. The V end was cut by 3 bases, the J end by 1 base, with 6 bases between. This CDR3 is 13 amino acids long. Germline CDR1 reads SGHTA; CDR2 reads FQGTGA. The PCR employed 60 Vbeta primers together with 13 Jbeta primers. The repertoire was sequenced with immunoSEQ multiplex PCR; TCRdb's copy has only in-frame clones and lacks some. Its table lists around 120,000 clones. General study results and limits: Based on reports, TCR beta sequences accurately predicted HLA-A and HLA-B alleles for most subjects. No immune exposure information besides CMV serostatus was available. HLA alleles showed associations with 16,951 TCR beta sequences in a later analysis, at a 0.05 false discovery rate. As was reported, the classifier diagnosed cytomegalovirus status with high specificity and sensitivity.

For this clone: Its antigen is unknown.

The specimen was PBMCs. This sequence originates from a man aged 50 to 59 in good health and CMV-seronegative. V is TRBV7-3 and J is TRBJ1-1; D unclear. In DNA, the CDR3 is TGTGCCAGCAGCTTCAGTCAGAACACTGAAGCTTTCTTT. Its protein is CASSFSQNTEAFF.